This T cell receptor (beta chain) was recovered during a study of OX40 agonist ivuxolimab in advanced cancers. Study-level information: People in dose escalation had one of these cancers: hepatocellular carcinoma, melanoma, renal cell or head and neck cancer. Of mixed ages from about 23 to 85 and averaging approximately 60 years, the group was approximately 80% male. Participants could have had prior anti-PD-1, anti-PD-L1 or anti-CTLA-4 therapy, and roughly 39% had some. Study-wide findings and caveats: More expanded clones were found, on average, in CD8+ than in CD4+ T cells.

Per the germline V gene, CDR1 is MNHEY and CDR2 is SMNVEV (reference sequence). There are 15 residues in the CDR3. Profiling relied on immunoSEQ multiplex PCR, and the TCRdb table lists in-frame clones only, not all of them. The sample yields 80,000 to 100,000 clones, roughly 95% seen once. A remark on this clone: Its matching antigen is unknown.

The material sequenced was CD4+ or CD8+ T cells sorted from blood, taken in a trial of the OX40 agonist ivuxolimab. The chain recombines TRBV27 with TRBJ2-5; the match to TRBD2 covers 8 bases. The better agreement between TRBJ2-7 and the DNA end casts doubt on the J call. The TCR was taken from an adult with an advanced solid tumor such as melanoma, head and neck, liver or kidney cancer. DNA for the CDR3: TGTGCCAGCAGTTCAGAGCGGGGGCCATCCTACGAGCAGTACTTC. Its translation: CASSSERGPSYEQYF.